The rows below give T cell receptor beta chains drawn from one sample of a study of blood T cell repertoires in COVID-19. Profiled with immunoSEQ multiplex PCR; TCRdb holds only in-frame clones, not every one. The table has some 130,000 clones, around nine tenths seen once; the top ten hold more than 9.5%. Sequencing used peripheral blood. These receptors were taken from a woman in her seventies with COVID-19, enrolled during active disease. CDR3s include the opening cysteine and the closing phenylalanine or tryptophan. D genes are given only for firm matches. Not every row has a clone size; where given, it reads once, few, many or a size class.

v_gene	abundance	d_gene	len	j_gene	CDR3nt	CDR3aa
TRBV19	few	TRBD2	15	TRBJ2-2	TGTGCCAGTAGTAGACTAGCGGGGTATGGCGGGGAGCTGTTTTTT	CASSRLAGYGGELFF
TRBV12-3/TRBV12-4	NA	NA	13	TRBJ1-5	TGTGCCAGCGGGGAGGGAACCAATCAGCCCCAGCATTTT	CASGEGTNQPQHF
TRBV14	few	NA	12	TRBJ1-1	TGTGCCAGCAGCCAGGCAACAGGGGAAGCTTTCTTT	CASSQATGEAFF
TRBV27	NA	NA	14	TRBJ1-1	TGTGCCAGCAGTCATATCGGGGGGAACACTGAAGCTTTCTTT	CASSHIGGNTEAFF
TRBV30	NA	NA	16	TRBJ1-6	TGTGCCTGGAGTGTAAAAGGGGCGGACTATAATTCACCCCTCCACTTT	CAWSVKGADYNSPLHF
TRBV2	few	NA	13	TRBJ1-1	TGTGCCAGCACTACCGACAGGAACACTGAAGCTTTCTTT	CASTTDRNTEAFF
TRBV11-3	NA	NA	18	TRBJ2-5	TGTGCCAGCAGCACAGGGGGGGGTCGGCGGGGCCACGAAGAGACCCAGTACTTC	CASSTGGGRRGHEETQYF
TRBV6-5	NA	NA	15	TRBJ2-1	TGTGCCAGCAGTTACTCCGGGGGGCCCTACAATGAGCAGTTCTTC	CASSYSGGPYNEQFF
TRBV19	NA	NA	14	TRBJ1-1	TGTGCCAGTAGTATGGACAGTTCCAACACTGAAGCTTTCTTT	CASSMDSSNTEAFF
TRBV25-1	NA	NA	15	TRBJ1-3	TGTGCCAGCAGTGAACCGGGAGTCTCTGGAAACACCATATATTTT	CASSEPGVSGNTIYF
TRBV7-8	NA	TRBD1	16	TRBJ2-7	TGTGCCAGCAGCTTAGGGCAGGGGGCCCACTCCTACGAGCAGTACTTC	CASSLGQGAHSYEQYF
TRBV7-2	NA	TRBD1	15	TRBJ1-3	TGTGCCAGCAGCAACACAGGGGGTCTCGGAAACACCATATATTTT	CASSNTGGLGNTIYF
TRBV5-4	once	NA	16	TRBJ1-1	TGTGCCAGCAGCTTGAAGAAGAATAAGGGGCCCGCTGAAGCTTTCTTT	CASSLKKNKGPAEAFF
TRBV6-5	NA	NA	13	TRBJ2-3	TGTGCCAGCAGCAGGGGACCCACAGATACGCAGTATTTT	CASSRGPTDTQYF
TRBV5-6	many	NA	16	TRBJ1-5	TGTGCCAGCAGCTTCTCACAGCTTTATAGCAATCAGCCCCAGCATTTT	CASSFSQLYSNQPQHF
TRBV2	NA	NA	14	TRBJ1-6	TGTGCCAGCAGTGTGGGGGGCTATAATTCACCCCTCCACTTT	CASSVGGYNSPLHF
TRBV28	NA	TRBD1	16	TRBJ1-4	TGTGCCAGCAGTTCCCCCGGACAGGGGGAGGGGAAGAAACTGTTTTTT	CASSSPGQGEGKKLFF
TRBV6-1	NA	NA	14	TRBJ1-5	TGTGCCAGCAGTGAACAGGGAAGCAATCAGCCCCAGCATTTT	CASSEQGSNQPQHF
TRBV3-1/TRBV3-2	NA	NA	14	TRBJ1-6	TGTGCCAGCAGTCAGAGCTACAGGGACTCACCCCTCCACTTT	CASSQSYRDSPLHF
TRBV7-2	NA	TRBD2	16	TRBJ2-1	TGTGCCAGCAGCTCTTCAAGCGGGGGGAGCTACAATGAGCAGTTCTTC	CASSSSSGGSYNEQFF
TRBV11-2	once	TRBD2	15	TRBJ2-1	TGTGCCAGCAGCTCGACTAGCGGGGTTTTAAATGAGCAGTTCTTC	CASSSTSGVLNEQFF
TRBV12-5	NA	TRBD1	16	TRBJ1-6	TGTGCTAGTGGTTCCCGGACAGGTAATTATAATTCACCCCTCCACTTT	CASGSRTGNYNSPLHF
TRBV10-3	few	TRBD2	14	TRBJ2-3	TGTGCCATCAGTGAGTCGAGTGTGGAGCGGGAGCAGTATTTT	CAISESSVEREQYF
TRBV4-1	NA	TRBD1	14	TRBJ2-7	TGCGCCAGCACCAAGGACAGGGGGAGCTACGAGCAGTACTTC	CASTKDRGSYEQYF
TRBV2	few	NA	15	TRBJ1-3	TGTGCCAGCAAAAGGGACTCCGGCTCTGGAAACACCATATATTTT	CASKRDSGSGNTIYF
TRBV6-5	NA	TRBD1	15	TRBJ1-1	TGTGCCAGCAGCTGGGGGGACAGGACGGTGAGTGAAGCTTTCTTT	CASSWGDRTVSEAFF
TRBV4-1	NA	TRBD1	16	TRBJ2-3	TGCGCCAGCAGCCGGCGGACAGGGGGGCGCACAGATACGCAGTATTTT	CASSRRTGGRTDTQYF
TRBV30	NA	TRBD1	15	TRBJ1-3	TGTGCCTGGAGTAGTGGACAGGGCTCTGGAAACACCATATATTTT	CAWSSGQGSGNTIYF
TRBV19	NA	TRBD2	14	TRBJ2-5	TGTGCCAGTAGTATTCGGCGGGGGGAGGAGACCCAGTACTTC	CASSIRRGEETQYF
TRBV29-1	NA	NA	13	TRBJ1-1	TGCAGCGTTGAAGCGGCTAGGAACACTGAAGCTTTCTTT	CSVEAARNTEAFF
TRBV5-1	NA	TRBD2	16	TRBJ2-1	TGCGCCAGCAGCTGGGTCCTAGCGGGGGGGTACAATGAGCAGTTCTTC	CASSWVLAGGYNEQFF
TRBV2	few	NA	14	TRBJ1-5	TGTGCCAGCAGTGTAAGACAATCCAATCAGCCCCAGCATTTT	CASSVRQSNQPQHF
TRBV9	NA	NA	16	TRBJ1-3	TGTGCCAGCAGCCGTTACGGGGGTACGGCTGGAAACACCATATATTTT	CASSRYGGTAGNTIYF
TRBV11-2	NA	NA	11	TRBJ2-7	TGTGCCAGCAGCTTAGACTCGGAGGGGTACTTC	CASSLDSEGYF
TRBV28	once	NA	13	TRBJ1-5	TGTGCCAGCAGTTTTCTAAGTTTTCAGCCCCAGCATTTT	CASSFLSFQPQHF
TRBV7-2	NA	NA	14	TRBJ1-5	TGTGCCAGCAGCTTAGTCCCAGGTAATCAGCCCCAGCATTTT	CASSLVPGNQPQHF
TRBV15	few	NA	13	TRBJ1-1	TGTGCCACCAGCAGCCTTCGGAACACTGAAGCTTTCTTT	CATSSLRNTEAFF
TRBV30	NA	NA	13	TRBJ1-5	TGTGCCTGGCAGTCAGGGCTCAATCAGCCCCAGCATTTT	CAWQSGLNQPQHF
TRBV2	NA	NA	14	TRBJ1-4	TGTGCCAGCACCCGACCGGGACAATACGAAAAACTGTTTTTT	CASTRPGQYEKLFF
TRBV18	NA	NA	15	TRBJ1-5	TGTGCCAGCTCCCCCAAAGGGGGTGGGGATCAGCCCCAGCATTTT	CASSPKGGGDQPQHF
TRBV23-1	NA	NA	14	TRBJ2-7	TGCGCCAGCAGTCAATCGAGGGCGCCATACGAGCAGTACTTC	CASSQSRAPYEQYF
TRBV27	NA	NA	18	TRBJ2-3	TGTGCCAGCAGCCCTAGGGCCAGGGTTTTTTCCAGGACAGATACGCAGTATTTT	CASSPRARVFSRTDTQYF